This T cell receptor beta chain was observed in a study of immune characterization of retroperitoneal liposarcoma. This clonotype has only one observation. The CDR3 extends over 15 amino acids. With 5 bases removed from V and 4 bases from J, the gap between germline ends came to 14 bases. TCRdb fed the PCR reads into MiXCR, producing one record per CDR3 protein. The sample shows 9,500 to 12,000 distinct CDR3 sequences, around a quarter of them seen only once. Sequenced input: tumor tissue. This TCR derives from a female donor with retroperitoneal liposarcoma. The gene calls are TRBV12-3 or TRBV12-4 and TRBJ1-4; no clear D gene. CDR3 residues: CASSPKALRNEKLFF. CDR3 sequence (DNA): TGTGCCAGCAGTCCAAAGGCACTCCGTAATGAAAAACTGTTTTTT.